This entry features one T cell receptor (beta chain) sequence. This record comes from a study of shared clonotypes between healthy human individuals. Libraries were prepared by immunoSEQ multiplex PCR; TCRdb keeps only in-frame clonotypes and omits some of them. Of approximately 1.5 million clones listed, 95% to 99% were seen once; the top ten hold roughly 0.42%. Germline assignment: CDR1 KGHSH and CDR2 LQKENI. Deletions cut 0 bases from V and 5 bases from J, with 7 bases between. The CDR3 length is 13 residues. The chain links TRBV18 to TRBJ2-5; D ambiguous. The sequence was collected from a man aged 25-45 years in good health. Sequencing was done on a sample of naive CD4+ T cells sorted from blood. Indicated subset: CD45RA+ positively selected. CDR3 in amino acids: CASSPPSDETQYF. CDR3 nucleotide sequence: TGTGCCAGCTCACCACCGTCAGACGAGACCCAGTACTTC.